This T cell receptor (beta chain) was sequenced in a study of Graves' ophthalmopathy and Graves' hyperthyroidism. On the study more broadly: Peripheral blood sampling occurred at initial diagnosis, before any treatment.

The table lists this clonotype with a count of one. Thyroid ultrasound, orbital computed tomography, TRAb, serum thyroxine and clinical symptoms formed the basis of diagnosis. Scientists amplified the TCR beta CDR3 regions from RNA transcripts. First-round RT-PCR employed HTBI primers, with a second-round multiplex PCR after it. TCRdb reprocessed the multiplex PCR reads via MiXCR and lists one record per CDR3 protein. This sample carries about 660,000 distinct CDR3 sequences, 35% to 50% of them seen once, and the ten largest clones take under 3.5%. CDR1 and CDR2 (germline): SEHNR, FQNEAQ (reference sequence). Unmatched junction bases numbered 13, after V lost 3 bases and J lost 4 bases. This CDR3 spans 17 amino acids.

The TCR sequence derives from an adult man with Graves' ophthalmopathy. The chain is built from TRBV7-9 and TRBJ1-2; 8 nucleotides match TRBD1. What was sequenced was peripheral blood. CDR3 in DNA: TGTGCCAGCAGCTTCCCCTTGGGGGACAGGCCCCTCTATGGCTACACCTTC. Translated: CASSFPLGDRPLYGYTF.